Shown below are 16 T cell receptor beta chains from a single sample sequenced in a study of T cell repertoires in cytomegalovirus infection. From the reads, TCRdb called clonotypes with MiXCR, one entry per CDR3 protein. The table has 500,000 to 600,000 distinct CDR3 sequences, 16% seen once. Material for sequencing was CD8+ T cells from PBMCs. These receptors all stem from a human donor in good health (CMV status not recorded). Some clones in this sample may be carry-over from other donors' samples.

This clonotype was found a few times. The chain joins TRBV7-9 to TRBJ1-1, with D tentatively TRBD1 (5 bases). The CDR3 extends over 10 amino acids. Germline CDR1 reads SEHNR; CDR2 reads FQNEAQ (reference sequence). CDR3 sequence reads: CGTGNTEAFF. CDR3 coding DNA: TGTGGTACAGGGAACACTGAAGCTTTCTTT.

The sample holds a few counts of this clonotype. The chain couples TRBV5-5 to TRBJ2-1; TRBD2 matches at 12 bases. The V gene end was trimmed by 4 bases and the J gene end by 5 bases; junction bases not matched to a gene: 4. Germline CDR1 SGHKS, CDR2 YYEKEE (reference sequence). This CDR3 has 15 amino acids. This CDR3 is CASSRRLAGDNEQFF. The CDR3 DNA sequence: TGTGCCAGCAGCCGACGACTAGCGGGAGACAATGAGCAGTTCTTC. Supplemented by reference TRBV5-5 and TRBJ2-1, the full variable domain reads DAGVTQSPTHLIKTRGQQVTLRCSPISGHKSVSWYQQVLGQGPQFIFQYYEKEERGRGNFPDRFSARQFPNYSSELNVNALLLGDSALYLCASSRRLAGDNEQFFGPGTRLTVL.

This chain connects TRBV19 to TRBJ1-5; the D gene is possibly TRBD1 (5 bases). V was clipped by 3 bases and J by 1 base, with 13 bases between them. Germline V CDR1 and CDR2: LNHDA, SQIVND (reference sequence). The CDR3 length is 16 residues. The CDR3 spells CASSISSGSSNQPQHF. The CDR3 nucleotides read TGTGCCAGTAGTATTTCATCAGGGTCAAGCAATCAGCCCCAGCATTTT.

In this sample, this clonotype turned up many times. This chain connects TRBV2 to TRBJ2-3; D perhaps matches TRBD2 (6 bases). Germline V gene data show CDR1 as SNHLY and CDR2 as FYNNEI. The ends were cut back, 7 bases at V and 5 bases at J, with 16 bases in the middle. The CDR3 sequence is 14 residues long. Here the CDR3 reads CASTLVEGRDTQYF. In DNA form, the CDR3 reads TGTGCCAGCACCCTGGTGGAGGGGAGAGATACGCAGTATTTT. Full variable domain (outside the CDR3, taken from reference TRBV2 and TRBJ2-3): EPEVTQTPSHQVTQMGQEVILRCVPISNHLYFYWYRQILGQKVEFLVSFYNNEISEKSEIFDDQFSVERPDGSNFTLKIRSTKLEDSAMYFCASTLVEGRDTQYFGPGTRLTVL.

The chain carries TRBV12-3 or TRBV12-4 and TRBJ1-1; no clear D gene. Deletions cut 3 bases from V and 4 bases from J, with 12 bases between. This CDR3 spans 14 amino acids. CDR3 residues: CASSFPPRVTEAFF. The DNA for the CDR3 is TGTGCCAGCAGTTTTCCTCCTCGTGTCACTGAAGCTTTCTTT.

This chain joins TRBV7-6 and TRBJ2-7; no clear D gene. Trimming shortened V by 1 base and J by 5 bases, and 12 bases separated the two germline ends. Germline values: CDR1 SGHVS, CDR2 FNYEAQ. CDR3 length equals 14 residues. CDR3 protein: CASSLGDPAHEQYF. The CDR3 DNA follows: TGTGCCAGCAGCTTAGGAGATCCAGCCCACGAGCAGTACTTC.

CDR3 sequence reads: CASSQVFERYRADTQYF. The CDR3, as DNA: TGTGCCAGCAGCCAAGTGTTCGAGCGGTATCGGGCAGATACGCAGTATTTT. This chain uses TRBV3-1 with TRBJ2-3; D may be TRBD2 (5 bases). The ends were cut back, 1 base at V and 4 bases at J, with 18 bases in the middle. This CDR3 is 17 amino acids long. CDR1 LGHDT and CDR2 YNNKEL come from the germline V gene (reference sequence).

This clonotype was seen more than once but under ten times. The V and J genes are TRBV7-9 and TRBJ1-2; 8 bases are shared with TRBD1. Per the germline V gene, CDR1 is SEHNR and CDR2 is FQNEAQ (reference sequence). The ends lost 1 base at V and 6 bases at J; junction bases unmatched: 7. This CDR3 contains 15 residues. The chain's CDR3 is CASSLEVDRVNGYTF. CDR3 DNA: TGTGCCAGCAGCTTAGAGGTGGACAGGGTGAATGGCTACACCTTC.

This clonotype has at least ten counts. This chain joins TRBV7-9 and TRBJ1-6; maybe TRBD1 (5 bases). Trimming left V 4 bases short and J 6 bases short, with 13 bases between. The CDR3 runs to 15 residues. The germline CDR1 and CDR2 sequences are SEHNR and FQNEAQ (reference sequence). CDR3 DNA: TGTGCCAGCAGCTCAGAACCGGGGGGTAATTCACCCCTCCACTTT. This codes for CASSSEPGGNSPLHF.

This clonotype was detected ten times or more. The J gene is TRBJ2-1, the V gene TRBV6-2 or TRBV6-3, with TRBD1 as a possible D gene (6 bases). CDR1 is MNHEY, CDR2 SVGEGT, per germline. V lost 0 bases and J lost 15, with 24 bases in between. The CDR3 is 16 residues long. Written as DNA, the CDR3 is TGTGCCAGCAGTTACTCGAGTAGGGGGAGTACCCCCGGGCGGTTCTTC. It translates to CASSYSSRGSTPGRFF.

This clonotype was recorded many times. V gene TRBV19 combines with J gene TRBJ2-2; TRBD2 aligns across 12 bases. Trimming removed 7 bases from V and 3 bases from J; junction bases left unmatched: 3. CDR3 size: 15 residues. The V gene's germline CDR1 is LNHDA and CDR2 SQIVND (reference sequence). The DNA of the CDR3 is TGTGCCAGTATACTAGCGGGGGGTCACACCGGGGAGCTGTTTTTT. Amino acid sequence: CASILAGGHTGELFF. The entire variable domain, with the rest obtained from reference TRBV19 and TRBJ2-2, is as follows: DGGITQSPKYLFRKEGQNVTLSCEQNLNHDAMYWYRQDPGQGLRLIYYSQIVNDFQKGDIAEGYSVSREKKESFPLTVTSAQKNPTAFYLCASILAGGHTGELFFGEGSRLTVL.

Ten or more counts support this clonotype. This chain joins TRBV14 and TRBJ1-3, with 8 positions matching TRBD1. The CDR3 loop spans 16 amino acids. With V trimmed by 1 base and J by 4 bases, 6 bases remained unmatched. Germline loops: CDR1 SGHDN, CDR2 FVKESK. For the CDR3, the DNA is TGTGCCAGCAGCCAAGCCTGGACAGGGTACGGAAACACCATATATTTT. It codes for CASSQAWTGYGNTIYF.

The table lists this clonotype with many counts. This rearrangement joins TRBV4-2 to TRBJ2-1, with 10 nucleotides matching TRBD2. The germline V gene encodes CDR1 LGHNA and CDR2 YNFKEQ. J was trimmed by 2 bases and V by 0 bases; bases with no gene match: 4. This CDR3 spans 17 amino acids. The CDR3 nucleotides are TGTGCCAGCAGCCAAGATCCGAGCGGGGGGGCCTACAATGAGCAGTTCTTC. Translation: CASSQDPSGGAYNEQFF.

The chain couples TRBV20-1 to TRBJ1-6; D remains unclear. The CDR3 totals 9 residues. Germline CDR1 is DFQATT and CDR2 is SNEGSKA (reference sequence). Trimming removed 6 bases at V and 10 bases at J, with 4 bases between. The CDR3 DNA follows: TGCAGTGCCCTATCACCCCTCCACTTT. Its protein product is CSALSPLHF.

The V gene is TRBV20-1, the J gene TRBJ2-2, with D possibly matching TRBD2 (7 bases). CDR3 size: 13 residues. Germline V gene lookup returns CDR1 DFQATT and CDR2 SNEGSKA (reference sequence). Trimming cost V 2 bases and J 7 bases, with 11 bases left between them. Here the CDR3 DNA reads TGCAGTGCTAGATGGGGGGGACACGGGGAGCTGTTTTTT. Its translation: CSARWGGHGELFF.

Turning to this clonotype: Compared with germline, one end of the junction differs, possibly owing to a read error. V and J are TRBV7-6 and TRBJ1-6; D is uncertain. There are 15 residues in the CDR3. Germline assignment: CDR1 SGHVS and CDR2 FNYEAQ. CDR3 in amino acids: CASSLERIYNSPHHF. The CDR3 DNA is TGTGCCAGCAGTCTGGAACGTATCTATAATTCACCCCACCACTTT.